The T cell receptor (beta chain) under discussion was sequenced for a study of T cells in Graves' hyperthyroidism and ophthalmopathy. Study conclusions and caveats: Ophthalmopathy cases were set apart from stable hyperthyroidism by a 13 V-J model.

This clonotype was found many times. What it binds is unknown. Researchers amplified the TCR beta CDR3 regions from RNA transcripts. HTBI primers were used for first-round RT-PCR of the TCR CDR3. TCRdb recomputed calls from the multiplex PCR reads with MiXCR, one row per CDR3 protein. The sample records about 590,000 distinct CDR3 sequences, approximately 15% being singletons. CDR1 is WNHNN, CDR2 SYGVQD, per germline (reference sequence). V lost 4 bases and J lost 7, with 14 bases in between. This CDR3 spans 14 amino acids. The V call is TRBV10-1, the J call TRBJ2-1; D is tentatively TRBD1 or TRBD2 (5 bases each). The TCR was taken from a woman in her twenties or thirties with Graves' hyperthyroidism. Source material: blood. The DNA for the CDR3 is TGCGCCAGCAGTGCCGGGTCTTGGGGGAATGAGCAGTTCTTC. It encodes CASSAGSWGNEQFF.